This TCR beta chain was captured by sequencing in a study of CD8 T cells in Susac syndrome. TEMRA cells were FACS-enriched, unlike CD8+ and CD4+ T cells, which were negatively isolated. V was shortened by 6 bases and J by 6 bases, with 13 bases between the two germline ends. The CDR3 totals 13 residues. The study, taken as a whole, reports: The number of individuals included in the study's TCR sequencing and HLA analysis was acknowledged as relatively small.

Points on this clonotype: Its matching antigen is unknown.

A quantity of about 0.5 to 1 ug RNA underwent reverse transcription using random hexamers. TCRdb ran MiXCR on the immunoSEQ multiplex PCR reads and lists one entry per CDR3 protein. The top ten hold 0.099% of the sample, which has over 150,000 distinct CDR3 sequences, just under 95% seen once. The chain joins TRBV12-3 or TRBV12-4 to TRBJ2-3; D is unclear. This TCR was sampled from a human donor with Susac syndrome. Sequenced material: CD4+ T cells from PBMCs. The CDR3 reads CASRPLVGDTQYF. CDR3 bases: TGTGCCAGCAGACCACTGGTTGGGGATACGCAGTATTTT.